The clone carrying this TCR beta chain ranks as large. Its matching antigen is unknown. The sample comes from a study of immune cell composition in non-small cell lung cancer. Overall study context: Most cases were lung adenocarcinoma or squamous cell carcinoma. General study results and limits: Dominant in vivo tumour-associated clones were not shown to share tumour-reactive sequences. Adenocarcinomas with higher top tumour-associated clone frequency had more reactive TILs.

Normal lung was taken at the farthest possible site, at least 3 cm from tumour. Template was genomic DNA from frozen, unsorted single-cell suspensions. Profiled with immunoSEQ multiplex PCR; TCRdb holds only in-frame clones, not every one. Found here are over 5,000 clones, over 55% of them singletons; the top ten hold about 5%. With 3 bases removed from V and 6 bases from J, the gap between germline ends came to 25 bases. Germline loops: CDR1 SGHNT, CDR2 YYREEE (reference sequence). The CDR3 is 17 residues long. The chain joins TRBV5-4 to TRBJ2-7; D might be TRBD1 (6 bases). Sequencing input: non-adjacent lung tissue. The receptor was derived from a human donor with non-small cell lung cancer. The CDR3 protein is CASSWGVGDTNTVEQYF. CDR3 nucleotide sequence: TGTGCCAGCAGCTGGGGAGTAGGGGACACAAATACCGTCGAGCAGTACTTC.